The T cell receptor beta chain described here comes from a study of cytomegalovirus exposure and HLA in healthy donors. The primer mix had 60 Vbeta and 13 Jbeta primers. Clones were read by immunoSEQ multiplex PCR, and TCRdb kept only the in-frame ones, dropping some. The data show 90,000 to 140,000 clones, about 78% seen once. Sequenced sample: PBMCs. This receptor was obtained from a man aged 25 to 40 in good health and CMV-seronegative.

The DNA of the CDR3 is TGTGCCAGCAGCTTGGGGGGACAGAGGAACACTGAAGCTTTCTTT. It yields the protein CASSLGGQRNTEAFF. The chain employs TRBV5-8 and TRBJ1-1; 7 bases fit TRBD1. Germline V CDR1 and CDR2: SGHTS, YDEGEE. Trimming cost V 0 bases and J 1 base; bases outside gene matches: 3. The CDR3 is made up of 15 amino acids.